What follows is one T cell receptor beta chain and its context. The same CDR3 is also encoded by other DNA sequences in this sample. CD8 cells classed as naive were CD45RO-negative and positively selected for CCR7, excluding terminally differentiated effector memory CD45RA+ cells. This entry belongs to a study of shared clonotypes between healthy human individuals. CDR3 length equals 15 residues. Trimming took off 6 bases at V and 0 bases at J, with 15 bases between the two ends. Germline assignment: CDR1 SGHNT and CDR2 YENEEA. Data came from immunoSEQ multiplex PCR; TCRdb stores just in-frame clones and leaves some out. This sample has around 2,100,000 clones, with roughly 94% found just once.

The sample consisted of naive CD8+ T cells sorted from blood. The chain joins TRBV11-3 to TRBJ2-7; perhaps TRBD2 as D (7 bases). This sequence originates from a man younger than 30 in good health. CDR3 DNA: TGTGCCAGCAGTCTAGGGGGGGGCAGCTCCTACGAGCAGTACTTC. It encodes CASSLGGGSSYEQYF.